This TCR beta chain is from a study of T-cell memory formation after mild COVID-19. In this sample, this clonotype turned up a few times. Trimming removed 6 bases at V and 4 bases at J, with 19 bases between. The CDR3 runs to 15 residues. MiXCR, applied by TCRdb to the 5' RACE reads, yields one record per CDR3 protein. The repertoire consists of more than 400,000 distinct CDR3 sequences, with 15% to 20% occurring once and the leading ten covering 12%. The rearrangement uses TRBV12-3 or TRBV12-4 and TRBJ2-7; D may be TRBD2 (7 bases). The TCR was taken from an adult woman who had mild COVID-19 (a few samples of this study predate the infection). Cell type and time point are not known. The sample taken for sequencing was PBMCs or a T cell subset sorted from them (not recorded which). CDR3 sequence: CASSEGGGTLYEQYF. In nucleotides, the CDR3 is TGTGCCAGCAGCGAAGGCGGGGGCACACTATACGAGCAGTACTTC.